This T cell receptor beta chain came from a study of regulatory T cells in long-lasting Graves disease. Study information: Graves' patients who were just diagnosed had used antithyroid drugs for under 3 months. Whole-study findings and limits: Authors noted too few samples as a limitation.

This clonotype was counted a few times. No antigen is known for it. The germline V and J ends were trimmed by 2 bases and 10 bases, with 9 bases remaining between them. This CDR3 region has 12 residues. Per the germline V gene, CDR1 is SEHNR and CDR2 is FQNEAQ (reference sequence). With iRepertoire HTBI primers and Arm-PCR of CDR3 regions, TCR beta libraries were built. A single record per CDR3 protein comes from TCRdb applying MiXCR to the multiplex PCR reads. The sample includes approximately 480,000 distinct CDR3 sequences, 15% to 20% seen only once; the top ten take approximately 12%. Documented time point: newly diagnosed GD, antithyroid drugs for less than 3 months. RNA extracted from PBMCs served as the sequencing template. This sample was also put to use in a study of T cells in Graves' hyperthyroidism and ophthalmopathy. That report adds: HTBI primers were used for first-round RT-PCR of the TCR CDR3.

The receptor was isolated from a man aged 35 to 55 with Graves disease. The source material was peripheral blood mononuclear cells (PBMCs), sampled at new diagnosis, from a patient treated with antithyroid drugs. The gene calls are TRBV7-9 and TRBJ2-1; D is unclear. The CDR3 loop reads CASSLSPREQFF. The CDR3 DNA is TGTGCCAGCAGCTTATCCCCACGGGAGCAGTTCTTC.